Listed below are T cell receptor beta chains from one sample, sequenced in a study of control samples from healthy donors and cancer patients. Method: immunoSEQ multiplex PCR; TCRdb's copy keeps in-frame clones and lacks some. The sample contains about 73,000 clones, 87% of which appear only once. Input material: blood. The source is a woman aged 45-65 years in good health. The CDR3 runs from the conserved cysteine through the conserved F or W. D genes are given only for firm matches. The listing skips clone size in some rows; elsewhere it reads once, few, many or a size class.

D gene | J gene | V gene | clone size | CDR3 DNA | CDR3 protein
TRBD1 | TRBJ1-5 | TRBV7-8 | NA | TGTGCCAGCAGCTTCGACAGGGGTAGTCAGCCCCAGCATTTT | CASSFDRGSQPQHF
TRBD2 | TRBJ2-7 | TRBV2 | NA | TGTGCCAGCAGGCTAGCGGGAGGCACCTACGAGCAGTACTTC | CASRLAGGTYEQYF
NA | TRBJ2-5 | TRBV2 | NA | TGTGCCAGCAGTGGTGGTCTGGGGGAGACCCAGTACTTC | CASSGGLGETQYF
NA | TRBJ2-3 | TRBV12-5 | NA | TGTGCTAGCAGAGGACCCCCTAGCGTATCCACAGATACGCAGTATTTT | CASRGPPSVSTDTQYF
NA | TRBJ2-7 | TRBV6-5 | NA | TGTGCCAGCAGTTACTCCCGGGACCGCGGCTACGAGCAGTACTTC | CASSYSRDRGYEQYF
NA | TRBJ2-5 | TRBV5-6 | NA | TGTGCCAGCAGCTTCGGAGGCAGGAGCCAAGAGACCCAGTACTTC | CASSFGGRSQETQYF
TRBD2 | TRBJ2-7 | TRBV27 | NA | TGTGCCAGCAGCTCGGCGGGAGTAGAAAGGTACGAGCAGTACTTC | CASSSAGVERYEQYF
NA | TRBJ1-1 | TRBV28 | once | TGTGCCAGCCGAGGAGACCGGGGTCGCTTCGGTGAAGCTTTCTTT | CASRGDRGRFGEAFF
NA | TRBJ1-1 | TRBV19 | NA | TGTGCCAGCAACCCTGGGCGGGCTGAAGCTTTCTTT | CASNPGRAEAFF
NA | TRBJ2-6 | TRBV19 | few | TGTGCCAGTATAGGTTCCTCTGGGGCCAACGTCCTGACTTTC | CASIGSSGANVLTF